This T cell receptor beta chain comes out of a study of tumor-infiltrating lymphocytes in primary liver carcinoma. Study-wide context: Tumors, staged T1-T3 N0M0, spanned about 4.2 to 10 cm. Study observations and caveats: Tumor tissue displayed a significantly greater top-250-clone fraction than blood (p = 0.039).

CDR3 length equals 15 residues. It was unsorted whole blood that yielded blood RNA, and germline DNA was also extracted. TCR beta cDNA was prepared out of roughly 0.5 ug total RNA by means of a constant-region primer. Sequencing libraries for TCR beta derived from three nested multiplex PCR rounds that used slightly modified ARM-PCR. TRBV1-TRBV30 forward primers paired with a C-beta reverse primer drove the first two PCR rounds, about 10 cycles each. TCRdb called the multiplex PCR reads again in MiXCR, with one record for every CDR3 protein. There are around 330,000 distinct CDR3 sequences in the sample; 60% to 80% occur only once, and roughly 9% lies in the top ten. On this clonotype: Its antigen is not known. The junction and the germline gene differ at one end; a read error may be behind it.

The sample consisted of peripheral blood. The sequence was obtained from a man in his forties or fifties with primary liver carcinoma and hepatitis B virus infection. This chain joins TRBV12-3 or TRBV12-4 and TRBJ2-1, with TRBD1 matching over 7 bases. This chain's CDR3 is CASSLVPGGNNVQFF. The CDR3 coding sequence is TGTGCCAGCAGTTTAGTTCCAGGGGGTAACAATGTGCAGTTCTTT.